This is a list of T cell receptor beta chains from one sample in a study of radiation and T cells in renal cell carcinoma. Assay: immunoSEQ multiplex PCR; the TCRdb copy retains only in-frame clones and omits some. Among around 16,000 clones, over 60% were seen once, and the ten largest hold roughly 29%. The specimen comprised tumor tissue, sampled from a patient whose treatment included radiotherapy and nephrectomy. The receptors derive from a woman aged 70-85 years with renal cell carcinoma. CDR3s include the opening cysteine and the closing phenylalanine or tryptophan. D genes are given only for firm matches. Clone size is not always given. Where it is, it says once, few, many or a class for expanded clones.

V	length	J	D	size	DNA	CDR3
TRBV6-6	12	TRBJ2-7	-	-	TGTGCCAGCAGCCCCGGAGCCTACGAGCAGTACTTC	CASSPGAYEQYF
TRBV7-9	17	TRBJ2-2	TRBD2	-	TGTGCCAGCAGTCCGGGGAACGGCGGGAGTAGGGCCGGGGAGCTGTTTTTT	CASSPGNGGSRAGELFF
TRBV2	14	TRBJ2-7	-	once	TGTGCCAGCAAAGGGGAGGTTCTAATCCACGAGCAGTACTTC	CASKGEVLIHEQYF
TRBV19	16	TRBJ2-5	TRBD2	medium-sized	TGTGCCAGTAGTATGTATGGGGGGCCTAGCGGGGAGACCCAGTACTTC	CASSMYGGPSGETQYF
TRBV7-2	15	TRBJ1-2	TRBD1	-	TGTGCCAGCAGCTTAGGTAGACAGGGGATTGGTGGCTACACCTTC	CASSLGRQGIGGYTF
TRBV7-9	14	TRBJ2-1	TRBD2	-	TGTGCCAGCAGCTTAGACGGGAGGGCCGGTGAGCAGTTCTTC	CASSLDGRAGEQFF
TRBV6-6	15	TRBJ1-2	TRBD1	-	TGTGCCAGCAGTTACGAGACAGGGGGCGCCTATGGCTACACCTTC	CASSYETGGAYGYTF
TRBV12-5	13	TRBJ2-7	-	few	TGTGCTAGTGGTTGGCCGCCCGGACTCGCGCAGTACTTC	CASGWPPGLAQYF
TRBV7-2	14	TRBJ1-2	-	-	TGTGCCAGCAGCTTGGTCGACGGACAGTTCCTTCACTCCTTC	CASSLVDGQFLHSF
TRBV6-5	15	TRBJ1-4	-	-	TGTGCCAGCACCCGAGGGGGTTCTTCTAATGAAAAACTGTTTTTT	CASTRGGSSNEKLFF
TRBV7-9	15	TRBJ2-2	TRBD2	-	TGTGCCAGCAGCTTTAGCGGGGGGAACACCGGGGAGCTGTTTTTT	CASSFSGGNTGELFF
TRBV2	13	TRBJ1-5	-	-	TGTGCCAGCAGTGAAATGGGGAATCAGCCCCAGCATTTT	CASSEMGNQPQHF
TRBV4-1	16	TRBJ2-1	-	-	TGCGCCAGCAGCCAAGGAGGGGGGGGGCTAAACAATGAGCAGTTCTTC	CASSQGGGGLNNEQFF
TRBV6-5	13	TRBJ1-1	TRBD1	-	TGTGCCAGCAGTTACAGGACAGGGACTGAAGCTTTCTTT	CASSYRTGTEAFF
TRBV5-6	13	TRBJ1-5	TRBD1	-	TGTGCCAGCAGCCGGACAGGGAATCAGCCCCAGCATTTT	CASSRTGNQPQHF
TRBV30	19	TRBJ2-7	TRBD2	-	TGTGCCTGGAGTCTCGGGGGGGAACCCCGACTAGCCAGCCTCCACGAGCAGTACTTC	CAWSLGGEPRLASLHEQYF
TRBV29-1	13	TRBJ2-5	-	-	TGCAGCGTTGAACGAGGAGTTGGGGAGACCCAGTACTTC	CSVERGVGETQYF
TRBV4-1	14	TRBJ2-3	-	-	TGCGCCAGCAGTCAGGCCACGGGCACAGATACGCAGTATTTT	CASSQATGTDTQYF
TRBV7-2	16	TRBJ2-7	-	-	TGTGCCAGCAGCTTAGCACGTGCTGGGGCAAACTACGAGCAGTACTTC	CASSLARAGANYEQYF
TRBV7-9	15	TRBJ2-7	TRBD2	-	TGTGCCAGCAGCTTACCGACTAGCGGGGGCTACGAGCAGTACTTC	CASSLPTSGGYEQYF
TRBV30	13	TRBJ2-3	TRBD2	once	TGTGCCTGGAGCCGGGGGGACGCAGATACGCAGTATTTT	CAWSRGDADTQYF
TRBV7-9	14	TRBJ1-1	-	few	TGTGCCAGCTGGGAGGCCTTAGGGGACACTGAAGCTTTCTTT	CASWEALGDTEAFF
TRBV6-5	11	TRBJ1-1	-	-	TGTGCCAGCAGGCGGGACACTGAAGCTTTCTTT	CASRRDTEAFF
TRBV5-1	14	TRBJ2-7	TRBD1	-	TGCGCCAGCAGCTTCGGACAGGGGGCGGATGAGCAGTACTTC	CASSFGQGADEQYF
TRBV9	12	TRBJ2-1	-	many	TGTGCCAGCAGGTGGCGGTACAATGAGCAGTTCTTC	CASRWRYNEQFF
TRBV5-6	12	TRBJ1-2	TRBD1	-	TGTGCCAGCAGCTTTACAGGGGGAGGCTACACCTTC	CASSFTGGGYTF
TRBV15	14	TRBJ1-5	TRBD1	many	TGTGCCACCAGCAGTCAGGGGGCGAGTCAGCCCCAGCATTTT	CATSSQGASQPQHF
TRBV4-3	14	TRBJ1-5	-	-	TGCGCCAGCAGCCAAGACGGGAGCAATCAGCCCCAGCATTTT	CASSQDGSNQPQHF
TRBV5-6	13	TRBJ1-6	-	few	TGTGCCAGCAGCTTGCGGATCGATTCACCCCTCCACTTT	CASSLRIDSPLHF
TRBV5-6	14	TRBJ1-6	TRBD1	-	TGTGCCAGCATCAACAGGGGTACGAATTCACCCCTCCACTTT	CASINRGTNSPLHF
TRBV9	16	TRBJ2-3	-	-	TGTGCCAGCAGCGTCCGTACCGGGGCGGGCACAGATACGCAGTATTTT	CASSVRTGAGTDTQYF
TRBV5-1	11	TRBJ2-3	TRBD2	-	TGCGCCAGCAGCCTGACTAGCTGGAAGTATTTT	CASSLTSWKYF
TRBV2	11	TRBJ2-1	-	-	TGTGCCAGCAATATGCACAATGAGCAGTTCTTC	CASNMHNEQFF
TRBV2	14	TRBJ2-1	TRBD2	-	TGTGCCAGCAGGGACCCTAGCGGGGGGAATGAGCAGTTCTTC	CASRDPSGGNEQFF
TRBV7-2	15	TRBJ2-7	TRBD1	once	TGTGCCAGCAGCTTAGCGCCGGGACAGGTTGTTGAGCAGTACTTC	CASSLAPGQVVEQYF
TRBV6-6	14	TRBJ1-1	TRBD1	-	TGTGCCAGCAGGCCTACAGGGGGCGCGTCGGAAGCTTTCTTT	CASRPTGGASEAFF
TRBV6-1	14	TRBJ1-3	TRBD1	-	TGTGCCGCAGGACAGGGAGTATCTGGAAACACCATATATTTT	CAAGQGVSGNTIYF
TRBV5-5	15	TRBJ1-4	TRBD1	-	TGTGCCAGCAGCCTAGATGGCAGGGGGGACGAAAAACTGTTTTTT	CASSLDGRGDEKLFF
TRBV4-3	15	TRBJ2-7	-	-	TGCGCCAGCAGCCAAGATATACAGGGTTCCTACGAGCAGTACTTC	CASSQDIQGSYEQYF
TRBV6-1	17	TRBJ2-7	-	many	TGTGCCAGCAGTGAAGGGACAGAGAGTTTTGGCTCCTACGAGCAGTACTTC	CASSEGTESFGSYEQYF
TRBV6-5	15	TRBJ2-5	-	-	TGTGCCAGCAGTTCCGGGACCCCAGGTGCGGAGACCCAGTACTTC	CASSSGTPGAETQYF
TRBV7-9	15	TRBJ1-4	-	-	TGTGCCAGCAGCTATGACAGGAAGGGGGATGAAAAACTGTTTTTT	CASSYDRKGDEKLFF
TRBV28	17	TRBJ1-3	TRBD1	few	TGTGCCAGCAGTTCAGGAGCCGGACAGGGGGTTGGAAACACCATATATTTT	CASSSGAGQGVGNTIYF
TRBV9	16	TRBJ1-1	-	-	TGTGCCCGCGGGGGTGGGGCAGGGGATATGAACACTGAAGCTTTCTTT	CARGGGAGDMNTEAFF
TRBV28	16	TRBJ1-6	-	-	TGTGCCAGCAGTTTACCCCTGAGCTCCTATAATTCACCCCTCCACTTT	CASSLPLSSYNSPLHF
TRBV9	15	TRBJ2-1	-	few	TGTGCCAGCAGCGTAGGACCCGCCACGGGGAATGAGCAGTTCTTC	CASSVGPATGNEQFF
TRBV9	14	TRBJ1-1	-	few	TGTGCCAGCAGCGTAGCTCATATGAACACTGAAGCTTTCTTT	CASSVAHMNTEAFF
TRBV7-6	16	TRBJ1-3	-	-	TGTGCCAGCAGCTTAGCCCCCAGCGGCTCTGGAAACACCATATATTTT	CASSLAPSGSGNTIYF
TRBV6-6	15	TRBJ1-2	TRBD1	medium-sized	TGTGCCAGCAGTAAAAAGACAGGGGCCAGTTATGGCTACACCTTC	CASSKKTGASYGYTF